This T cell receptor (beta chain) stems from a study of T cell responses to AZD1222 COVID-19 vaccine. Study results and limitations: A mostly white British donor set with more females was recruited, and clonal diversity was possibly underestimated.

Remarks on this clone: Its antigen is not identified.

Assay used: immunoSEQ multiplex PCR; TCRdb lists only in-frame clones, some missing. Here the sample spans about 100,000 clones, about 85% being singletons. The CDR3 spans 15 residues. After removal of 4 bases from V and 1 base from J, the junction contained 2 bases not matched to a gene. Germline V lookup: CDR1 KGHSH, CDR2 LQKENI. This sequence was found in an adult in good health. The material sequenced was peripheral blood, taken on day 0 of AZD1222 vaccination. The rearrangement joins TRBV18 to TRBJ2-4; 9 nucleotides align to TRBD1. The CDR3 reads CASSRGQGAKNIQYF. In DNA, the CDR3 is TGTGCCAGCTCACGAGGACAGGGGGCCAAAAACATTCAGTACTTC.